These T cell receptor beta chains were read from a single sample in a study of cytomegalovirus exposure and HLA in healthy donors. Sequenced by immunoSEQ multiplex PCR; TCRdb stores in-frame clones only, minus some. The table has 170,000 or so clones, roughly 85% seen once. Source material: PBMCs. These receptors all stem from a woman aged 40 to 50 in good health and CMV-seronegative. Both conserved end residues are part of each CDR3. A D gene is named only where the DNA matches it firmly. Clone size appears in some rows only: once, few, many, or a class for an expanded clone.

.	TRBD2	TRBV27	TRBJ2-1	CASWGGGSYNEQFF
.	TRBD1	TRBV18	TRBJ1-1	CASSETGTGEEAFF
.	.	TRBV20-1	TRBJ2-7	CSARDGYEQYF
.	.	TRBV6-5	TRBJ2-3	CASSYEKRIDTQYF
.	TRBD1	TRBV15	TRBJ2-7	CATSRRTGTGGYEQYF
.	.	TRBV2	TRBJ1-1	CASSEGGSCEAFF
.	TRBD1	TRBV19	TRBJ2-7	CASSIRPQGAYEQYF
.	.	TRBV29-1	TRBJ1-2	CSVLRPANYGYTF
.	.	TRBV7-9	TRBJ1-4	CASSLERTGLALEKLFF
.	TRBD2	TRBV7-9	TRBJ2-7	CASSSGAAGEVYEQYF
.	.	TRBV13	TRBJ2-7	CASSPRSGSYEQYF
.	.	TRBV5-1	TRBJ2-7	CASSTGTPYEQYF
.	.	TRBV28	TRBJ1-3	CASSPAGIGSGNTIYF
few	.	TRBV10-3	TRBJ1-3	CAVQIRGNTIYF
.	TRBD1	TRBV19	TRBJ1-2	CASTPTGGDGYTF
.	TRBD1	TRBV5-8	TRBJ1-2	CASSLLQGMNGYTF
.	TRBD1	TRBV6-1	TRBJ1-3	CASNAGTGRNTIYF
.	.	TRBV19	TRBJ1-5	CASSIRWGPSPQHF
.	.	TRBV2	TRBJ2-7	CASNSGLTTCEQYF
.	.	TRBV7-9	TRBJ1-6	CASTTIQESPLHF
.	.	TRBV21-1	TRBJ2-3	CASSKVRTRSDTQYF
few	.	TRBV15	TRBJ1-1	CATSRVRGNTEAFF
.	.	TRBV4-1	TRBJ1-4	CASGVRGNDEKLFF
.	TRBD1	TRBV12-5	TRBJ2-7	CASGPYPTGGIYEQYF
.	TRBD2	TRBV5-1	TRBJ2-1	CASAAVLARGNEQFF